The 8 T cell receptor beta chains listed next were all sequenced from one sample in a study of CD8+ T cells in alopecia areata. Isolated RNA was reverse transcribed into cDNA used as the sequencing template. Repertoires were generated with immunoSEQ multiplex PCR, while TCRdb's copy carries only in-frame clones and drops some. The data hold about 210,000 clones, with 64% observed a single time. Treatment denoted: oral pan-JAK inhibitor, 5-10 mg twice daily. Sequencing was performed on CD4+ T cells sorted from blood, taken at week 4, from a patient treated with tofacitinib. These receptors came from a human donor with alopecia areata.

The chain joins TRBV6-5 to TRBJ1-6; 7 positions agree with TRBD1. CDR1 is MNHEY and CDR2 is SVGAGI in the germline V gene. The CDR3 sequence is 14 residues long. V lost 8 bases, J lost 9 bases, and 10 bases stayed unmatched. CDR3 amino acids: CASGPTGWISPLHF. The CDR3 bases are TGTGCCAGCGGCCCGACAGGGTGGATTTCACCCCTCCACTTT.

This clone was seen a handful of times. This chain connects TRBV2 to TRBJ2-7; D is perhaps TRBD2 (6 bases). Trimming cost V 6 bases and J 1 base, with 7 bases left between them. Germline V gene lookup returns CDR1 SNHLY and CDR2 FYNNEI. The CDR3 has 12 residues. CDR3: CASREGSYEQYF. In DNA form, the CDR3 reads TGTGCCAGCAGGGAGGGGTCCTACGAGCAGTACTTC.

J is TRBJ1-5 and V is TRBV2; no definite D call. The germline CDR1 and CDR2 sequences are SNHLY and FYNNEI. The V and J ends lost 5 bases and 2 bases respectively, with 10 bases between them. The CDR3 sequence is 14 residues long. As DNA, the CDR3 is TGTGCCAGCAGTACCTACTGGGGCAATCAGCCCCAGCATTTT. It encodes CASSTYWGNQPQHF.

This clone was seen a few times. This chain connects TRBV6-5 to TRBJ2-7; D unresolved. CDR1 and CDR2 from the germline V gene are MNHEY and SVGAGI. The CDR3 runs to 14 residues. V dropped 2 bases and J dropped 5 bases, with 13 bases sitting between them. Written as DNA, the CDR3 is TGTGCCAGCAGTTACGGCCGCTGGGGAAACGAGCAGTACTTC. Amino acid sequence: CASSYGRWGNEQYF.

This clone was recorded a few times. CDR3: CASSPRQQPSEQYF. The CDR3 DNA reads TGTGCCAGCTCACCACGACAGCAGCCTTCGGAGCAGTACTTC. The rearrangement uses TRBV18 and TRBJ2-7, with D possibly TRBD1 on 5 matching bases. Per germline, CDR1 KGHSH and CDR2 LQKENI. V was trimmed by 1 base and J by 7 bases, leaving 14 bases between them. The CDR3 runs to 14 residues.

In nucleotides, the CDR3 is TGTGCCAGCAAGCCGGTGGCAGATACGCAGTATTTT. Protein product: CASKPVADTQYF. The chain joins TRBV7-8 to TRBJ2-3; no firm D call. V lost 7 bases, J lost 4 bases, and 9 bases lay in between. CDR3 length: 12 amino acids. In germline, CDR1 is SGHVS, CDR2 FQNEAQ. Complete variable domain (other parts from reference TRBV7-8 and TRBJ2-3): GAGVSQSPRYKVAKRGQDVALRCDPISGHVSLFWYQQALGQGPEFLTYFQNEAQLDKSGLPSDRFFAERPEGSVSTLKIQRTQQEDSAVYLCASKPVADTQYFGPGTRLTVL.

The gene calls are TRBV6-6 and TRBJ2-4; 8 bases agree with TRBD2. Germline V gene lookup returns CDR1 MNHNY and CDR2 SVGAGI (reference sequence). CDR3 length equals 15 residues. The trim removed 4 bases at V and 6 bases at J, leaving 8 bases unmatched. This chain's CDR3 is CASSSYSAGGNIQYF. Written as DNA, the CDR3 is TGTGCCAGCAGTTCCTACAGTGCGGGGGGAAACATTCAGTACTTC.

The V call is TRBV6-6, the J call TRBJ1-2, with D tentatively TRBD1 (5 bases). The CDR3 is made up of 13 amino acids. Trimming stripped 5 bases from V and 8 bases from J, with 15 bases between. CDR1 and CDR2 from the germline V gene are MNHNY and SVGAGI (reference sequence). CDR3 nucleotides: TGTGCCAGCAGTCTCGGCGGGACGGGAGGCTACACCTTC. It codes for CASSLGGTGGYTF.